These T cell receptor beta chains were read from a single sample in a study of regulatory T cells in long-lasting Graves disease. TCRdb re-derived calls from the multiplex PCR reads in MiXCR, one entry per CDR3 protein. The sample has some 330,000 distinct CDR3 sequences; approximately 10% are singletons. Separately, the same data were catalogued under a study of T cells in Graves' hyperthyroidism and ophthalmopathy.

The material sequenced was peripheral blood mononuclear cells (PBMCs), taken at new diagnosis, from a patient treated with antithyroid drugs. These receptors all stem from a young woman with Graves disease. CDR3s include the opening cysteine and the closing phenylalanine or tryptophan. D genes are given only for firm matches. Clone size appears in some rows only: once, few, many, or a class for an expanded clone.

d_gene: TRBD1; v_gene: TRBV20-1; j_gene: TRBJ1-3; abundance: .; CDR3aa: CSARDWDRGNTIYF; CDR3nt: TGCAGTGCTAGAGACTGGGACAGGGGAAACACCATATATTTT
d_gene: .; v_gene: TRBV20-1; j_gene: TRBJ1-1; abundance: once; CDR3aa: CSARPSGGNTEAFF; CDR3nt: TGCAGTGCTCGACCGTCGGGAGGGAACACTGAAGCTTTCTTT
d_gene: .; v_gene: TRBV29-1; j_gene: TRBJ2-7; abundance: many; CDR3aa: CSVSRWGSTYEQYF; CDR3nt: TGCAGCGTATCCCGCTGGGGGAGCACCTACGAGCAGTACTTC
d_gene: TRBD2; v_gene: TRBV5-5; j_gene: TRBJ2-2; abundance: .; CDR3aa: CASRSGLAATNTGELFF; CDR3nt: TGTGCCAGCAGATCGGGACTAGCGGCGACGAACACCGGGGAGCTGTTTTTT
d_gene: TRBD2; v_gene: TRBV6-2/TRBV6-3; j_gene: TRBJ2-7; abundance: many; CDR3aa: CASSYSGLAGAYEQYF; CDR3nt: TGTGCCAGCAGTTACTCTGGACTAGCGGGAGCTTACGAGCAGTACTTC
d_gene: .; v_gene: TRBV5-1; j_gene: TRBJ2-7; abundance: many; CDR3aa: CASSLVGRSSFYEQYF; CDR3nt: TGCGCCAGCAGCTTGGTTGGACGCAGCAGTTTCTACGAGCAGTACTTC
d_gene: TRBD2; v_gene: TRBV28; j_gene: TRBJ2-1; abundance: many; CDR3aa: CASSRAQFLAGLYNEQFF; CDR3nt: TGTGCCAGCAGTCGTGCCCAATTTCTAGCGGGACTATACAATGAGCAGTTCTTC
d_gene: .; v_gene: TRBV20-1; j_gene: TRBJ2-7; abundance: many; CDR3aa: CSASRAGNSYEQYF; CDR3nt: TGCAGTGCTAGTAGGGCTGGGAACTCCTACGAGCAGTACTTC
d_gene: .; v_gene: TRBV7-2; j_gene: TRBJ1-4; abundance: many; CDR3aa: CASSSTPGAVNEKLFF; CDR3nt: TGTGCCAGCAGCTCGACCCCAGGGGCGGTGAATGAAAAACTGTTTTTT
d_gene: TRBD2; v_gene: TRBV7-2; j_gene: TRBJ2-3; abundance: many; CDR3aa: CASSLLLGGLAASTDTQYF; CDR3nt: TGTGCCAGCAGTCTTCTCCTCGGCGGGCTAGCGGCTAGCACAGATACGCAGTATTTT
d_gene: .; v_gene: TRBV4-1; j_gene: TRBJ2-7; abundance: many; CDR3aa: CASSYTGEGIYEQYF; CDR3nt: TGCGCCAGCAGCTACACGGGAGAGGGGATATACGAGCAGTACTTC
d_gene: .; v_gene: TRBV20-1; j_gene: TRBJ1-5; abundance: many; CDR3aa: CSASGGGVDQPQHF; CDR3nt: TGCAGTGCTAGTGGGGGAGGGGTCGATCAGCCCCAGCATTTT
d_gene: TRBD1; v_gene: TRBV11-2; j_gene: TRBJ2-3; abundance: many; CDR3aa: CASSLVRGLDTQYF; CDR3nt: TGTGCCAGCAGCTTAGTGAGGGGGCTGGATACGCAGTATTTT
d_gene: .; v_gene: TRBV7-8; j_gene: TRBJ2-1; abundance: once; CDR3aa: CASSLRWSSDEQFF; CDR3nt: TGTGCCAGCAGCTTAAGATGGTCTAGCGATGAGCAGTTCTTC
d_gene: .; v_gene: TRBV4-1; j_gene: TRBJ1-4; abundance: few; CDR3aa: CASSQDLGGGNEKLFF; CDR3nt: TGCGCCAGCAGCCAAGACCTAGGGGGAGGTAATGAAAAACTGTTTTTT
d_gene: .; v_gene: TRBV12-3/TRBV12-4; j_gene: TRBJ1-2; abundance: many; CDR3aa: CASSLEGQPNYGYTF; CDR3nt: TGTGCCAGCAGTTTGGAAGGGCAGCCTAACTATGGCTACACCTTC
d_gene: .; v_gene: TRBV14; j_gene: TRBJ1-1; abundance: .; CDR3aa: CASSLNRPSEAFF; CDR3nt: TGTGCCAGCAGCCTTAACAGACCCTCTGAAGCTTTCTTT
d_gene: .; v_gene: TRBV18; j_gene: TRBJ2-1; abundance: few; CDR3aa: CASSPQGPYEQFF; CDR3nt: TGTGCCAGCTCACCACAGGGCCCCTACGAGCAGTTCTTC
d_gene: TRBD1; v_gene: TRBV4-3; j_gene: TRBJ2-6; abundance: few; CDR3aa: CASSHDRGAGANVLTF; CDR3nt: TGCGCCAGCAGCCATGACAGGGGAGCTGGGGCCAACGTCCTGACTTTC
d_gene: TRBD1; v_gene: TRBV6-9; j_gene: TRBJ2-6; abundance: many; CDR3aa: CASSYSGTGSGANVLTF; CDR3nt: TGTGCCAGCAGTTACTCTGGGACAGGCTCTGGGGCCAACGTCCTGACTTTC
d_gene: TRBD1; v_gene: TRBV7-2; j_gene: TRBJ1-2; abundance: many; CDR3aa: CASSLGRSGTGTSGYGYTF; CDR3nt: TGTGCCAGCAGCTTAGGACGGTCCGGGACAGGCACCTCGGGCTATGGCTACACCTTC
d_gene: .; v_gene: TRBV7-8; j_gene: TRBJ2-1; abundance: many; CDR3aa: CASSPRNEQFF; CDR3nt: TGTGCCAGCAGCCCACGAAATGAGCAGTTCTTC
d_gene: .; v_gene: TRBV20-1; j_gene: TRBJ1-2; abundance: many; CDR3aa: CSARLPVGPTPGGYGYTF; CDR3nt: TGCAGTGCTAGACTCCCGGTCGGGCCTACGCCCGGCGGCTATGGCTACACCTTC
d_gene: .; v_gene: TRBV19; j_gene: TRBJ1-2; abundance: .; CDR3aa: CASSIVSRPRYGYTF; CDR3nt: TGTGCCAGTAGTATAGTCAGCCGACCGCGCTATGGCTACACCTTC
d_gene: .; v_gene: TRBV6-2/TRBV6-3; j_gene: TRBJ2-1; abundance: few; CDR3aa: CASSPDRINEQFF; CDR3nt: TGTGCCAGCAGCCCCGACAGGATAAATGAGCAGTTCTTC
d_gene: .; v_gene: TRBV13; j_gene: TRBJ2-2; abundance: many; CDR3aa: CASSLVGFPGELFF; CDR3nt: TGTGCCAGCAGCTTAGTTGGCTTCCCCGGGGAGCTGTTTTTT
d_gene: TRBD1; v_gene: TRBV18; j_gene: TRBJ2-5; abundance: many; CDR3aa: CASSAEETGQETQYF; CDR3nt: TGTGCCAGCTCCGCGGAGGAGACAGGGCAAGAGACCCAGTACTTC
d_gene: TRBD1; v_gene: TRBV5-4; j_gene: TRBJ2-7; abundance: .; CDR3aa: CASSLRGQGDEQYF; CDR3nt: TGTGCCAGCAGCTTGAGGGGACAGGGTGACGAGCAGTACTTC
d_gene: TRBD1; v_gene: TRBV12-3/TRBV12-4; j_gene: TRBJ2-7; abundance: many; CDR3aa: CASSFGTGSYEQYF; CDR3nt: TGTGCCAGCAGTTTCGGGACAGGGTCATACGAGCAGTACTTC
d_gene: .; v_gene: TRBV28; j_gene: TRBJ2-7; abundance: many; CDR3aa: CASSFIQSGAYEQYF; CDR3nt: TGTGCCAGCAGTTTCATCCAGTCAGGGGCCTACGAGCAGTACTTC
d_gene: .; v_gene: TRBV20-1; j_gene: TRBJ2-3; abundance: many; CDR3aa: CSARDLGTSTDTQYF; CDR3nt: TGCAGTGCTAGAGATTTGGGGACAAGCACAGATACGCAGTATTTT
d_gene: .; v_gene: TRBV20-1; j_gene: TRBJ1-4; abundance: .; CDR3aa: CSARSMREKPFF; CDR3nt: TGCAGTGCTAGATCAATGAGAGAAAAACCGTTTTTT
d_gene: .; v_gene: TRBV12-3/TRBV12-4; j_gene: TRBJ2-1; abundance: many; CDR3aa: CASRGTGSYNEQFF; CDR3nt: TGTGCCAGCAGGGGGACTGGCTCCTACAATGAGCAGTTCTTC
d_gene: TRBD2; v_gene: TRBV12-3/TRBV12-4; j_gene: TRBJ2-1; abundance: many; CDR3aa: CASSHRRESDEQFF; CDR3nt: TGTGCCAGCAGTCACCGGCGGGAGTCGGATGAGCAGTTCTTC
d_gene: TRBD2; v_gene: TRBV3-1; j_gene: TRBJ2-1; abundance: many; CDR3aa: CASSQALAGLQFF; CDR3nt: TGTGCCAGCAGCCAAGCACTAGCGGGACTACAGTTCTTC
d_gene: .; v_gene: TRBV5-5; j_gene: TRBJ2-1; abundance: few; CDR3aa: CASSLQPREQFF; CDR3nt: TGTGCCAGCAGCCTCCAACCCAGGGAGCAGTTCTTC
d_gene: TRBD2; v_gene: TRBV5-1; j_gene: TRBJ2-3; abundance: few; CDR3aa: CASRTLAEDTQYF; CDR3nt: TGCGCCAGCAGGACACTAGCGGAAGATACGCAGTATTTT
d_gene: TRBD1; v_gene: TRBV5-1; j_gene: TRBJ2-2; abundance: many; CDR3aa: CASSPGTATGELFF; CDR3nt: TGCGCCAGCAGCCCGGGGACAGCCACCGGGGAGCTGTTTTTT
d_gene: TRBD1; v_gene: TRBV7-8; j_gene: TRBJ1-5; abundance: many; CDR3aa: CASRRTGGNQPQHF; CDR3nt: TGTGCCAGCAGGCGGACAGGGGGAAATCAGCCCCAGCATTTT
d_gene: TRBD1; v_gene: TRBV7-3; j_gene: TRBJ2-1; abundance: few; CDR3aa: CASSLLPGTGVLEQFF; CDR3nt: TGTGCCAGCAGCTTACTTCCCGGGACAGGGGTTCTGGAGCAGTTCTTC
d_gene: TRBD2; v_gene: TRBV10-3; j_gene: TRBJ2-2; abundance: few; CDR3aa: CAISELAGDTGELFF; CDR3nt: TGTGCCATCAGTGAACTAGCGGGAGACACCGGGGAGCTGTTTTTT
d_gene: TRBD1; v_gene: TRBV12-3/TRBV12-4; j_gene: TRBJ2-6; abundance: .; CDR3aa: CASRWTGGERGGANVLTF; CDR3nt: TGTGCCAGCAGATGGACAGGGGGCGAAAGAGGTGGGGCCAACGTCCTGACTTTC
d_gene: .; v_gene: TRBV20-1; j_gene: TRBJ2-5; abundance: many; CDR3aa: CSAPRGGLETQYF; CDR3nt: TGCAGTGCTCCCAGGGGGGGACTAGAGACCCAGTACTTC
d_gene: .; v_gene: TRBV30; j_gene: TRBJ2-2; abundance: many; CDR3aa: CAWGANTGELFF; CDR3nt: TGTGCCTGGGGGGCAAACACCGGGGAGCTGTTTTTT